Each of the 3 T cell receptor beta chains below was sequenced from the same sample in a study of OX40 agonist ivuxolimab in advanced cancers. The library was produced with the immunoSEQ multiplex PCR assay. Not all clones reach the TCRdb copy of this immuneACCESS table, which keeps in-frame sequences only. Checked studies attribute under half of the gap to unresolved V genes and leave the rest unexplained. The sample yields some 85,000 clones; about 88% were counted once. The top ten clonotypes cover around 0.3% of the sample. The specimen was CD4+ or CD8+ T cells sorted from blood, collected in a trial of the OX40 agonist ivuxolimab. The receptors come from an adult with an advanced solid tumor such as melanoma, head and neck, liver or kidney cancer.

The chain is built from TRBV11-2 and TRBJ1-2; tentative D call: TRBD1 (6 bases). This CDR3 region has 14 residues. Deletions cut 4 bases from V and 3 bases from J, with 12 bases between. Germline-derived CDR1 and CDR2 are SGHAT and FQNNGV. CDR3 nucleotide sequence: TGTGCCAGCAGCTCACCACAGGGATACTATGGCTACACCTTC. Translated, it gives CASSSPQGYYGYTF.

The V gene is TRBV14, the J gene TRBJ2-3; D is unresolved. This CDR3 contains 16 residues. Trimming took 3 bases from V and 2 from J, leaving 15 bases between them. The V gene's germline CDR1 is SGHDN and CDR2 FVKESK. Here the CDR3 reads CASSHRVGSTTDTQYF. The CDR3 nucleotides read TGTGCCAGCAGCCATCGGGTAGGGTCTACCACAGATACGCAGTATTTT.

V gene TRBV27 combines with J gene TRBJ1-6; 7 bases agree with TRBD1. CDR3 length: 14 amino acids. The ends lost 5 bases at V and 9 bases at J; junction bases unmatched: 7. Germline CDR1 and CDR2: MNHEY and SMNVEV (reference sequence). Here the CDR3 DNA reads TGTGCCAGCAGTGAGCGGGACAGATTTTCACCCCTCCACTTT. This codes for CASSERDRFSPLHF.